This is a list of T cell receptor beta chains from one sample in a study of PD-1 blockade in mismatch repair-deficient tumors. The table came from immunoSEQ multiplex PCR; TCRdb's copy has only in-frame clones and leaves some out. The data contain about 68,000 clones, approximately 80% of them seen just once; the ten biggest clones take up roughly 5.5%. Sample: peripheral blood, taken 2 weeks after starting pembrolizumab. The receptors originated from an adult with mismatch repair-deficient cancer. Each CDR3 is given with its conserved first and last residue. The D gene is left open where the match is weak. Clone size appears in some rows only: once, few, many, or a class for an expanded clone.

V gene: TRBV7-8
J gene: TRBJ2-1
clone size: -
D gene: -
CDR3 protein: CASSSRQSYNEQFF
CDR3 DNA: TGTGCCAGCAGCTCCCGACAATCCTACAATGAGCAGTTCTTC

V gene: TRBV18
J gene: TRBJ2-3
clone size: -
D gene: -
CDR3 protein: CASSPGVDTQYF
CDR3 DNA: TGTGCCAGCTCACCCGGGGTAGATACGCAGTATTTT

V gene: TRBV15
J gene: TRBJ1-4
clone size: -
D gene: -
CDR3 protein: CATSRVSGRGSEKLFF
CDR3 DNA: TGTGCCACCAGCAGAGTTTCAGGCAGGGGTTCTGAAAAACTGTTTTTT

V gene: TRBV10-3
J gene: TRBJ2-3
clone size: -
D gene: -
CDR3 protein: CAISRDLTDTQYF
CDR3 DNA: TGTGCCATCAGTCGGGACCTCACAGATACGCAGTATTTT

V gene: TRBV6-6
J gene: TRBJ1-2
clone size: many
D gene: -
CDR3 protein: CASSLTVTNYTF
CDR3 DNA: TGTGCCAGCAGCCTGACAGTGACCAACTACACCTTC

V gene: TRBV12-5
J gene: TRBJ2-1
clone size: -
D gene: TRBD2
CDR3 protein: CASGLVLSGRENYNEQFF
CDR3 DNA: TGTGCTAGTGGTTTGGTACTCTCCGGGAGGGAAAACTACAATGAGCAGTTCTTC

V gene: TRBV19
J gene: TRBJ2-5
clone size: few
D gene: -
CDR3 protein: CASSGTFQGTQYF
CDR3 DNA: TGTGCCAGTAGCGGGACTTTCCAAGGGACCCAGTACTTC

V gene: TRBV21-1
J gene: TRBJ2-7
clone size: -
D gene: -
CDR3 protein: CASSSKKRWGAGYEQYF
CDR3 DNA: TGTGCCAGCAGCAGCAAAAAAAGATGGGGGGCAGGCTACGAGCAGTACTTC

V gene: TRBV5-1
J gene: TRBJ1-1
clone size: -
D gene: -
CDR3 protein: CASSPEVGYTEAFF
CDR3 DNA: TGCGCCAGCAGCCCGGAGGTGGGGTACACTGAAGCTTTCTTT

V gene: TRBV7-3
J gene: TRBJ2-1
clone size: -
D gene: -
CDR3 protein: CASSPQGTPNEQFF
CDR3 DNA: TGTGCCAGCAGCCCTCAGGGGACCCCCAATGAGCAGTTCTTC

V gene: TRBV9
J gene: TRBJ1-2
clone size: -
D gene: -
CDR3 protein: CASDRGENYGYTF
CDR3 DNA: TGTGCCAGCGATCGGGGCGAGAACTATGGCTACACCTTC

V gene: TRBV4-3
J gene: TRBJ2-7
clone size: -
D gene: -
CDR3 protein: CASSQDGKLADEQYF
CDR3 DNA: TGCGCCAGCAGCCAAGACGGGAAGCTGGCAGACGAGCAGTACTTC

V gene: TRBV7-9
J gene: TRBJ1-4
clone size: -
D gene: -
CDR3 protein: CASSFFGPNEKLFF
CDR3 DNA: TGTGCCAGCAGCTTCTTCGGACCAAATGAAAAACTGTTTTTT

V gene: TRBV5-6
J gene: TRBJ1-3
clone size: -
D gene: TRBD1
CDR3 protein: CASSPTGGTGNTIYF
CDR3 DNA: TGTGCCAGCAGCCCAACAGGGGGTACTGGAAACACCATATATTTT

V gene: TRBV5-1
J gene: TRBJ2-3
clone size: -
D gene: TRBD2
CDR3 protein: CASSLIPSGGTDTQYF
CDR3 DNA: TGCGCCAGCAGCTTGATCCCTAGCGGTGGTACAGATACGCAGTATTTT

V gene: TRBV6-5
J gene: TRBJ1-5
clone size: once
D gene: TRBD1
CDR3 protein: CASSRDRFNQPQHF
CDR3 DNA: TGTGCCAGCAGCCGGGACAGGTTCAATCAGCCCCAGCATTTT

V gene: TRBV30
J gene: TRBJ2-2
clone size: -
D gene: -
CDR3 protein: CAWSSESSNTGELFF
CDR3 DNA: TGTGCCTGGAGTTCAGAGAGTTCGAACACCGGGGAGCTGTTTTTT

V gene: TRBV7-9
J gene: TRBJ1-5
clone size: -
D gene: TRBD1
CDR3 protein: CASSLEGGTNQPQHF
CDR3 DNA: TGTGCCAGCAGCTTAGAAGGGGGCACCAATCAGCCCCAGCATTTT

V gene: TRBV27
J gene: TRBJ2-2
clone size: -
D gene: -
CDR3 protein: CASSFDTGELFF
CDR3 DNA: TGTGCCAGCAGTTTTGACACCGGGGAGCTGTTTTTT

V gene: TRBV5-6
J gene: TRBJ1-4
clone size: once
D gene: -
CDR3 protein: CASSFRGMEEKLFF
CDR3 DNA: TGTGCCAGCAGCTTCCGGGGGATGGAAGAAAAACTGTTTTTT

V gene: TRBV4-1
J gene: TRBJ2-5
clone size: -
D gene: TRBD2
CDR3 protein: CASSRGLAGGTQYF
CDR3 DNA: TGCGCCAGCAGCCGAGGACTAGCGGGAGGGACCCAGTACTTC

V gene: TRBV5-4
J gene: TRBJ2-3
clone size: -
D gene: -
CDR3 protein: CASSDPASTDTQYF
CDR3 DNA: TGTGCCAGCAGCGACCCGGCTAGCACAGATACGCAGTATTTT

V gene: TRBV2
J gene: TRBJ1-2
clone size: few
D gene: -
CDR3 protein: CASRGRGNYGYTF
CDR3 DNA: TGTGCCAGCAGGGGGCGAGGGAACTATGGCTACACCTTC